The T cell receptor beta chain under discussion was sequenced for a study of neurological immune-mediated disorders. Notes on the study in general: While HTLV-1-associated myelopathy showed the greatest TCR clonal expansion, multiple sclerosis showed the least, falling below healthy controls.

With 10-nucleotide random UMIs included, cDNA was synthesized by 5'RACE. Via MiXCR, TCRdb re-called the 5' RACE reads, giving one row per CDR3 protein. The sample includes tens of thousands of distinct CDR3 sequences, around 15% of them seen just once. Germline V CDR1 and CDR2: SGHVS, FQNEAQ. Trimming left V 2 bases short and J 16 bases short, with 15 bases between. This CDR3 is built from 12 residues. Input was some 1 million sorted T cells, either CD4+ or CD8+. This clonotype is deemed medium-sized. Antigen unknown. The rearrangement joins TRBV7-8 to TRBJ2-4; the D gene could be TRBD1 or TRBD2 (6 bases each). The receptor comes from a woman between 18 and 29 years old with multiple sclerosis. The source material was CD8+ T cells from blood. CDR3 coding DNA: TGTGCCAGCAGCTTACTGGGGGGCGGCCACTACTTC. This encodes CASSLLGGGHYF.